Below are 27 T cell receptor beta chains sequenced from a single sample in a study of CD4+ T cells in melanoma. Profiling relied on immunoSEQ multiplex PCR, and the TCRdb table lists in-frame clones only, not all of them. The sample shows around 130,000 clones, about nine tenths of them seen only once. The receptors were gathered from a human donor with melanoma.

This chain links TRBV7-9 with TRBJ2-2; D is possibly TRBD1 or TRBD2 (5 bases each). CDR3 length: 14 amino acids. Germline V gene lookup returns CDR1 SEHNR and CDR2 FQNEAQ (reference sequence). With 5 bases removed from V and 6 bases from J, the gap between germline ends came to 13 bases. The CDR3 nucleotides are TGTGCCAGCAGCCGGGACGGACGTCCCGGGGAGCTGTTTTTT. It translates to CASSRDGRPGELFF.

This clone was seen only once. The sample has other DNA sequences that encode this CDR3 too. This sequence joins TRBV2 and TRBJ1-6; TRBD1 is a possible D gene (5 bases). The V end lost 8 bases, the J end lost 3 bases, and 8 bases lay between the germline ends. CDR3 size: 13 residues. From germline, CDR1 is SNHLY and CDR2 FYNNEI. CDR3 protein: CASSGGYNSPLHF. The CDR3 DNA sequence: TGTGCCAGCTCGGGGGGCTATAATTCACCCCTCCACTTT. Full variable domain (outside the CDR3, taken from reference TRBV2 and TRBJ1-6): EPEVTQTPSHQVTQMGQEVILRCVPISNHLYFYWYRQILGQKVEFLVSFYNNEISEKSEIFDDQFSVERPDGSNFTLKIRSTKLEDSAMYFCASSGGYNSPLHFGNGTRLTVT.

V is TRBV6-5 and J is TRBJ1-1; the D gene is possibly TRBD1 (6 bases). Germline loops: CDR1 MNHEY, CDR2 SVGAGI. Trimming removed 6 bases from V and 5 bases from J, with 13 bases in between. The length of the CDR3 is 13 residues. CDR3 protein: CASSLQGWTEAFF. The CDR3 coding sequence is TGTGCCAGCAGCCTACAGGGTTGGACTGAAGCTTTCTTT.

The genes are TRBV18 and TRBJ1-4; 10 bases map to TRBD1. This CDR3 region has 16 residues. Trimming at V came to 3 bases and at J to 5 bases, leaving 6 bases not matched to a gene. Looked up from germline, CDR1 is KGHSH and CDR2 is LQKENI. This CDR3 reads CASSPRDRGENEKLFF. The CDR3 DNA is TGTGCCAGCTCACCGCGGGACAGGGGCGAAAATGAAAAACTGTTTTTT.

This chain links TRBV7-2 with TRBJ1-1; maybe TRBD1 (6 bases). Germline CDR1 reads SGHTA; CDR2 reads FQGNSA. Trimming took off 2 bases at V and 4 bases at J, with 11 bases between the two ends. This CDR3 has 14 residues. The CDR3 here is CASSLLGAVTEAFF. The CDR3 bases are TGTGCCAGCAGCTTATTGGGGGCAGTCACTGAAGCTTTCTTT. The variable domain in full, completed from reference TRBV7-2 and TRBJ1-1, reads GAGVSQSPSNKVTEKGKDVELRCDPISGHTALYWYRQSLGQGLEFLIYFQGNSAPDKSGLPSDRFSAERTGGSVSTLTIQRTQQEDSAVYLCASSLLGAVTEAFFGQGTRLTVV.

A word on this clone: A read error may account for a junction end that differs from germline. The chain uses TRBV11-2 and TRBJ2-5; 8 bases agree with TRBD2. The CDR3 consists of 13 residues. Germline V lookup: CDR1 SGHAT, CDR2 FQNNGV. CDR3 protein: CASSLDLGSGDHF. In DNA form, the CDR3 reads TGTGCCAGCAGCTTAGATCTTGGTAGCGGGGACCACTTC.

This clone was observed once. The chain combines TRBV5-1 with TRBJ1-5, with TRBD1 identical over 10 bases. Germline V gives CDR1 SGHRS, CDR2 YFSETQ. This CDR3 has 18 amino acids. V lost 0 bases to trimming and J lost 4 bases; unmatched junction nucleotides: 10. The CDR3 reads CASSLGPSGQGLNQPQHF. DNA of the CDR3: TGCGCCAGCAGCTTGGGGCCGTCGGGACAGGGGTTGAATCAGCCCCAGCATTTT.

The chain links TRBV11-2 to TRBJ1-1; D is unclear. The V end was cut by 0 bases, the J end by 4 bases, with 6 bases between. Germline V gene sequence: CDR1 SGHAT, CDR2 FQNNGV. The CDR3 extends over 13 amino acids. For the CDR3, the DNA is TGTGCCAGCAGCTTAGACAGGTTCACTGAAGCTTTCTTT. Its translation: CASSLDRFTEAFF.

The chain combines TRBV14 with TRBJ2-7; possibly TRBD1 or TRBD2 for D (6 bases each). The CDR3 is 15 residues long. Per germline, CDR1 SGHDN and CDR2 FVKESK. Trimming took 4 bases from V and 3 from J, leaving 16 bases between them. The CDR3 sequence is CASSPGRGANYEQYF. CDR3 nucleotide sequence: TGTGCCAGCAGCCCAGGAAGGGGGGCCAACTACGAGCAGTACTTC. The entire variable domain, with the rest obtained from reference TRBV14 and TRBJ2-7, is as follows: EAGVTQFPSHSVIEKGQTVTLRCDPISGHDNLYWYRRVMGKEIKFLLHFVKESKQDESGMPNNRFLAERTGGTYSTLKVQPAELEDSGVYFCASSPGRGANYEQYFGPGTRLTVT.

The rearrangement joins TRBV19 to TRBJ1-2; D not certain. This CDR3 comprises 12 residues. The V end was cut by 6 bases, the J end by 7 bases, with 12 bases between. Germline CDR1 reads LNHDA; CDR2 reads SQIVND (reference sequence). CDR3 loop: CASRLGGTGYTF. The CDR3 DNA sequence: TGTGCCAGTAGGTTAGGAGGTACTGGCTACACCTTC.

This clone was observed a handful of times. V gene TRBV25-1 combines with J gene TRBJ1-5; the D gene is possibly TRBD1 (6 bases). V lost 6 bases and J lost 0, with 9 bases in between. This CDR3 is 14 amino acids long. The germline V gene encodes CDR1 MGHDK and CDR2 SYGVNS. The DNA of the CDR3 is TGTGCCAGCAGAGGACAGAGTAGCAATCAGCCCCAGCATTTT. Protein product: CASRGQSSNQPQHF.

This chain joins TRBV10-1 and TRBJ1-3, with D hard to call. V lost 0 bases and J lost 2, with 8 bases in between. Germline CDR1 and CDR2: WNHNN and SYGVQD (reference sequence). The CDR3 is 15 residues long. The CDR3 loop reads CASSESGDPGNTIYF. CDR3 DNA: TGCGCCAGCAGTGAGTCCGGTGACCCTGGAAACACCATATATTTT.

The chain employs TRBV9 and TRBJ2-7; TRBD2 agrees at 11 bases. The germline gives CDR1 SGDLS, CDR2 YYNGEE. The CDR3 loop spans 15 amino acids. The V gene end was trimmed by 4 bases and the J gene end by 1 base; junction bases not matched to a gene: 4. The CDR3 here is CASSTGLAGSYEQYF. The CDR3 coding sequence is TGTGCCAGCAGCACCGGACTAGCGGGTTCCTACGAGCAGTACTTC.

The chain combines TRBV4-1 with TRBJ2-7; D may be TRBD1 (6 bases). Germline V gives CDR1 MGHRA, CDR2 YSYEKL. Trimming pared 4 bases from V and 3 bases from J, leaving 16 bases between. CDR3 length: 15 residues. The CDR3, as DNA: TGCGCCAGCAGCCCCGGGGCAGGGGTCAGCTACGAGCAGTACTTC. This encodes CASSPGAGVSYEQYF.

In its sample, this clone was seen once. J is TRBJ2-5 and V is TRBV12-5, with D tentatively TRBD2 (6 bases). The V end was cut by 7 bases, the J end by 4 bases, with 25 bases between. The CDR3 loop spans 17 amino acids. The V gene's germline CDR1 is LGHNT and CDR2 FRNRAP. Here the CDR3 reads CASVPGLLQVGGETQYF. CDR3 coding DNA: TGTGCTAGTGTCCCCGGTTTATTGCAAGTGGGGGGAGAGACCCAGTACTTC.

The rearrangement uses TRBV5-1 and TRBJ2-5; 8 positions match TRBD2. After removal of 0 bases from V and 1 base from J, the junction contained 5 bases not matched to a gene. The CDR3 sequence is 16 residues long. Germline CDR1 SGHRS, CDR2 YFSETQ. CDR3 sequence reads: CASSLVGGGPQETQYF. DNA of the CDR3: TGCGCCAGCAGCTTGGTAGGCGGGGGGCCCCAAGAGACCCAGTACTTC.

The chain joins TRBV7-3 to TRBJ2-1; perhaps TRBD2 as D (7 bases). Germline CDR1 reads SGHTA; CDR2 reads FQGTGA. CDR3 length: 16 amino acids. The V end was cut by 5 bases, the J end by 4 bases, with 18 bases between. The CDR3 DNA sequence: TGTGCCAGCAGCCGGAGCGGGGCAGGGGTTTACAATGAGCAGTTCTTC. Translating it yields CASSRSGAGVYNEQFF.

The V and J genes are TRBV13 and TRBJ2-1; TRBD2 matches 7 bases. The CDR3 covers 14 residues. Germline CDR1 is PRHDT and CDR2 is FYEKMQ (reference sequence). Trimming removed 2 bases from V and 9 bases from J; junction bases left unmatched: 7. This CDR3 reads CASSLPGGGGEQFF. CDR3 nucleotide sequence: TGTGCCAGCAGCTTACCGGGCGGGGGAGGTGAGCAGTTCTTC.

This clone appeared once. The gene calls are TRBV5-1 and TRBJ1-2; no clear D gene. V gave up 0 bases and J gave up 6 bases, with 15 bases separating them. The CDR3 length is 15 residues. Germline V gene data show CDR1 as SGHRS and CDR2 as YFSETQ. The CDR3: CASSLASGSYNGYTF. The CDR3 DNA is TGCGCCAGCAGCTTGGCCTCGGGGAGTTATAATGGCTACACCTTC.

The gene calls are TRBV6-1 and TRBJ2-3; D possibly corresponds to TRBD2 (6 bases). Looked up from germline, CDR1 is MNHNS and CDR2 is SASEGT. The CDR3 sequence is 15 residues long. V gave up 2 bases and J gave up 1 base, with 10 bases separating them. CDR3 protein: CASSEQGLGTDTQYF. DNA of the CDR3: TGTGCCAGCAGTGAACAGGGACTCGGCACAGATACGCAGTATTTT.

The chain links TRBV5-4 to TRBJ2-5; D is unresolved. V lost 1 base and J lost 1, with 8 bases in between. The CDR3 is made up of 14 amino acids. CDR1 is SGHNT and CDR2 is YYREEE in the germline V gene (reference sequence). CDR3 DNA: TGTGCCAGCAGCTTGATCAGTTCCCAAGAGACCCAGTACTTC. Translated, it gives CASSLISSQETQYF.

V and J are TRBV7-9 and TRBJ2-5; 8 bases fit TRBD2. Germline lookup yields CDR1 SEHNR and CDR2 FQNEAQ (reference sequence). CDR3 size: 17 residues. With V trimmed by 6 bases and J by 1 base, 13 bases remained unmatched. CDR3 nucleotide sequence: TGTGCCAGCAGTTCGGGGGGGCAGGCCAGAAGCCAAGAGACCCAGTACTTC. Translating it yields CASSSGGQARSQETQYF.

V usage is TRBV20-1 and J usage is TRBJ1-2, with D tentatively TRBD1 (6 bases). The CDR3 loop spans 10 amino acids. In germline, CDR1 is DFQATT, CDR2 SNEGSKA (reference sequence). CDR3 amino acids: CRGGNYGYTF. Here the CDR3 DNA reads TGCCGAGGGGGGAACTATGGCTACACCTTC.

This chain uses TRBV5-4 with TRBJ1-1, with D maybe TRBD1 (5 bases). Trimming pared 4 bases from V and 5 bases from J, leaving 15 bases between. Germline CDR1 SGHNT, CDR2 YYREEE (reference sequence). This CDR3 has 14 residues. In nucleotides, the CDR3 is TGTGCCAGCAGCCCGATGGGGGTAGGGACTGAAGCTTTCTTT. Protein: CASSPMGVGTEAFF.

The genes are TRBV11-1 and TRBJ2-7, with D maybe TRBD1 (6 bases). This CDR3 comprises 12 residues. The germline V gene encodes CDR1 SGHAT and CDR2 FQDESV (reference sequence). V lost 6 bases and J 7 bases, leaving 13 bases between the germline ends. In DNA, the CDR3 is TGTGCCAGCAGTTCTACAGGGATAGAGCAGTACTTC. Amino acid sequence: CASSSTGIEQYF.

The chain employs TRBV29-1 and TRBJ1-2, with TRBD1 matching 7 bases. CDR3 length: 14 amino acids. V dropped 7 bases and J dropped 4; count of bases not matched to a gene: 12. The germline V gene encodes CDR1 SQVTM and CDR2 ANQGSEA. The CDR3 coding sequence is TGCAGCGCCCTGCCTCATGGACAGGTCTATGGCTACACCTTC. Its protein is CSALPHGQVYGYTF.

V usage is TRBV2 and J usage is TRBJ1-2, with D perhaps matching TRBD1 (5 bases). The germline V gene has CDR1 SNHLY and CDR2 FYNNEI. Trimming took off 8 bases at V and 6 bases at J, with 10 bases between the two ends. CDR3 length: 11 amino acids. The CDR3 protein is CASGGGDGYTF. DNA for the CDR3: TGTGCCAGCGGGGGAGGGGATGGCTACACCTTC.